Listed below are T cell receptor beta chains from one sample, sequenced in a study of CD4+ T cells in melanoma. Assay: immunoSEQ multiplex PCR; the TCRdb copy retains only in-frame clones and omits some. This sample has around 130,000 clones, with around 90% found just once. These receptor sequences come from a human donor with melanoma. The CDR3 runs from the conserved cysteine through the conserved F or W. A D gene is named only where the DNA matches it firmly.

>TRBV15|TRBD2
CATSSLERGGADTQYF
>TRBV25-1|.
CASRDSHTEAFF
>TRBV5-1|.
CASSPPDSYEQYF
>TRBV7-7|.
CASSPYWTGELFF
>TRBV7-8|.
CASSLLPARTLNTEAFF
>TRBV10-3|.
CAISESTGSGNTIYF
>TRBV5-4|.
CASSFVGGLYEQYF
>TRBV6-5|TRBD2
CASKTLAAGQETQYF
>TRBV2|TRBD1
CASSTTGVTEAFF
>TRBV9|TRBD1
CASSVGQGRQKLFF